This T cell receptor (beta chain) appears in the sequencing data of a study of T cell responses to AZD1222 COVID-19 vaccine. The study, taken as a whole, reports: Only a handful of people who got AZD1222 tested seropositive at baseline.

Per the germline V gene, CDR1 is MNHEY and CDR2 is SMNVEV (reference sequence). The CDR3 covers 17 residues. The ends were cut back, 3 bases at V and 0 bases at J, with 17 bases in the middle. Sequenced by immunoSEQ multiplex PCR; TCRdb stores in-frame clones only, minus some. The sample holds some 130,000 clones, 75% to 90% seen once. Notes on this clone: What it binds is not known.

Sequencing was performed on peripheral blood, taken on day 0 of AZD1222 vaccination. The origin of this receptor is an adult in good health. This chain joins TRBV27 and TRBJ1-2, with D unclear. As DNA, the CDR3 is TGTGCCAGCAGTTTGACCGGGATCACCGTCACTAACTATGGCTACACCTTC. As protein: CASSLTGITVTNYGYTF.